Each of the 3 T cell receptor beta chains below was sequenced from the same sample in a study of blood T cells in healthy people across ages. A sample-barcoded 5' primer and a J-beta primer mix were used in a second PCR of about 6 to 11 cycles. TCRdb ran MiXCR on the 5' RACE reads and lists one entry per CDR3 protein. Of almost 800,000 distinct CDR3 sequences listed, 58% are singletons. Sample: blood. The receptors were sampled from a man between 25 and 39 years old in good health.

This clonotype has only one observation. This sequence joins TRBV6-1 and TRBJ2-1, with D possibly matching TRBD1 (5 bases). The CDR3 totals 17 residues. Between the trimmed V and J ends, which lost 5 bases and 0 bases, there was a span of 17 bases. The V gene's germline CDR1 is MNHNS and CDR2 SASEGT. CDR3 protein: CASSLTGSPRSYNEQFF. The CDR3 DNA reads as TGTGCCAGCAGTCTTACAGGATCGCCTCGCTCCTACAATGAGCAGTTCTTC.

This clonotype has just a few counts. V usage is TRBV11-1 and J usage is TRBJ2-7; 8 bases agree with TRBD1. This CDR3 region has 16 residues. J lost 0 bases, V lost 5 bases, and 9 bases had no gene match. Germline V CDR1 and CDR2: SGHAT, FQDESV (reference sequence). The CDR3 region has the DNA TGTGCCAGCAGCGACGCAGGGGGCGCTTCCTCCTACGAGCAGTACTTC. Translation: CASSDAGGASSYEQYF. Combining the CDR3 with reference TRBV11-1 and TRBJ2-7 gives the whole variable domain EAEVAQSPRYKITEKSQAVAFWCDPISGHATLYWYRQILGQGPELLVQFQDESVVDDSQLPKDRFSAERLKGVDSTLKIQPAELGDSAMYLCASSDAGGASSYEQYFGPGTRLTVT.

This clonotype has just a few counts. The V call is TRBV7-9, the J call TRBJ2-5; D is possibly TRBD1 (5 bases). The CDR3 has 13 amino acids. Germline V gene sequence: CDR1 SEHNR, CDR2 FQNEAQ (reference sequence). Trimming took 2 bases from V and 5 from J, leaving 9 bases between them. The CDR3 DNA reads TGTGCCAGCAGCTTATGGGGCTACGAGACCCAGTACTTC. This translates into CASSLWGYETQYF.